Each of the 14 T cell receptor beta chains below was sequenced from the same sample in a study of blood T cells in healthy people across ages. Alongside a J-beta primer mix, a sample-barcoded 5' primer served in a second PCR lasting 7 to 11 cycles. TCRdb fed the 5' RACE reads into MiXCR, producing one record per CDR3 protein. Of hundreds of thousands of distinct CDR3 sequences listed, around 48% are singletons. The specimen was blood. These receptors originate from a woman in her sixties in good health.

This clonotype was picked up a small number of times. The V gene is TRBV7-9, the J gene TRBJ1-1; D not resolved. The CDR3 totals 13 residues. In germline, CDR1 is SEHNR, CDR2 FQNEAQ (reference sequence). V was shortened by 1 base and J by 6 bases, with 9 bases between the two germline ends. CDR3 amino acids: CASSLEAGSEAFF. Here the CDR3 DNA reads TGTGCCAGCAGCTTAGAGGCTGGCTCTGAAGCTTTCTTT.

As regards this clonotype: A much larger clone differs from this one at a single base, so this may be a read error. The chain employs TRBV7-6 and TRBJ2-1; 8 positions agree with TRBD2. The CDR3 is 15 residues long. Germline V gene sequence: CDR1 SGHVS, CDR2 FNYEAQ. CDR3 sequence (DNA): TGTGCCGGCAGCTTAGCAGGGACTAGGAACAATGAGCAGTTCTTC. It translates to CAGSLAGTRNNEQFF.

This chain links TRBV6-6 with TRBJ2-4; 7 nucleotides align to TRBD1. The DNA matches TRBJ2-7 better at its end, which makes the J call doubtful. This CDR3 comprises 14 residues. Germline V CDR1 and CDR2: MNHNY, SVGAGI (reference sequence). In DNA, the CDR3 is TGTGCCAGCAGTTACTCGACAGGGTACGACGAGCAGTACTTC. Translating gives CASSYSTGYDEQYF.

This clonotype was picked up a small number of times. The rearrangement links TRBV20-1 to TRBJ2-5, with TRBD2 identical over 7 bases. The CDR3 has 15 amino acids. Germline loops: CDR1 DFQATT, CDR2 SNEGSKA (reference sequence). J gave up 2 bases and V 1 base, and 7 bases lay outside the gene matches. The CDR3 is CSARGPARGQETQYF. DNA for the CDR3: TGCAGTGCTAGAGGACCCGCGCGGGGGCAAGAGACCCAGTACTTC.

V usage is TRBV5-1 and J usage is TRBJ1-4; 7 bases agree with TRBD1. CDR3 length: 14 residues. V trimming: 2 bases; J trimming: 4 bases; junction bases outside the gene matches: 2. CDR1 SGHRS and CDR2 YFSETQ come from the germline V gene. Written as DNA, the CDR3 is TGCGCCAGCAGCTTACAGGGGTATAATGAAAAACTGTTTTTT. Translated: CASSLQGYNEKLFF.

The chain joins TRBV27 to TRBJ1-1; TRBD1 aligns across 7 bases. The V gene's germline CDR1 is MNHEY and CDR2 SMNVEV (reference sequence). V shed 2 bases and J 5 bases; nucleotides not matched to a gene: 5. The CDR3 loop spans 14 amino acids. For the CDR3, the DNA is TGTGCCAGCAGTTTAACGACAGGGCGGACTGAAGCTTTCTTT. It yields the protein CASSLTTGRTEAFF.

The chain is built from TRBV27 and TRBJ1-6, with 8 positions matching TRBD1. Germline CDR1 is MNHEY and CDR2 is SMNVEV (reference sequence). The ends lost 4 bases at V and 11 bases at J; junction bases unmatched: 7. CDR3 size: 14 residues. The CDR3 loop is CASSSGQGVAPLHF. In DNA, the CDR3 is TGTGCCAGCAGTTCCGGACAGGGTGTTGCACCCCTCCACTTT.

This clonotype was seen once. This chain joins TRBV10-3 and TRBJ2-1, with TRBD2 matching over 8 bases. In germline, CDR1 is ENHRY, CDR2 SYGVKD. CDR3 length equals 14 residues. V lost 4 bases and J lost 5; bases outside the gene matches: 4. The CDR3, as DNA: TGTGCCATCAGTGCTAGCGGGCAACACAATGAGCAGTTCTTC. Translation: CAISASGQHNEQFF.

V usage is TRBV29-1 and J usage is TRBJ2-5; 12 nucleotides line up with TRBD2. The CDR3 is 14 amino acids. Germline V gene sequence: CDR1 SQVTM, CDR2 ANQGSEA. Trimming took 8 bases from V and 4 from J; bases not matched to a gene: 8. Here the CDR3 reads CSFTTSGRPETQYF. CDR3 sequence (DNA): TGCAGCTTCACGACTAGCGGGAGACCAGAGACCCAGTACTTC. Using reference TRBV29-1 and TRBJ2-5 for the parts outside the CDR3, the full variable domain is SAVISQKPSRDICQRGTSLTIQCQVDSQVTMMFWYRQQPGQSLTLIATANQGSEATYESGFVIDKFPISRPNLTFSTLTVSNMSPEDSSIYLCSFTTSGRPETQYFGPGTRLLVL.

The chain employs TRBV10-3 and TRBJ1-2, with D hard to call. CDR3 length: 14 amino acids. The germline gives CDR1 ENHRY, CDR2 SYGVKD. V lost 0 bases to trimming and J lost 3 bases, with 8 bases between them. The CDR3 reads CAISESGSYYGYTF. As DNA, the CDR3 is TGTGCCATCAGTGAGTCGGGAAGTTACTATGGCTACACCTTC.

The chain links TRBV4-3 to TRBJ2-5, with a weak D call TRBD1 (6 bases). This CDR3 comprises 14 residues. CDR1 and CDR2 from the germline V gene are LGHNA and YSLEER. V lost 1 base and J 7 bases, leaving 13 bases between the germline ends. In DNA, the CDR3 is TGCGCCAGCAGCCAAGGTGGGGGCCCCGGGACCCAGTACTTC. Protein: CASSQGGGPGTQYF.

The chain joins TRBV7-8 to TRBJ2-5, with D tentatively TRBD2 (6 bases). From germline, CDR1 is SGHVS and CDR2 FQNEAQ. The CDR3 contains 15 residues. Trimming removed 1 base from V and 5 bases from J, with 14 bases in between. The CDR3 DNA reads TGTGCCAGCAGCTTAGGCCTCGGCGGGGCTGAGACCCAGTACTTC. Amino acids: CASSLGLGGAETQYF.

There are many counts of this clonotype. The rearrangement joins TRBV15 to TRBJ2-3, with 7 nucleotides matching TRBD1. The CDR3 extends over 15 amino acids. Unmatched junction bases numbered 6, after V lost 3 bases and J lost 3 bases. CDR1 LNHNV and CDR2 YYDKDF come from the germline V gene (reference sequence). CDR3 sequence: CATSSRQGGTDTQYF. CDR3 nucleotide sequence: TGTGCCACCAGCAGCCGACAGGGTGGGACAGATACGCAGTATTTT.

The rearrangement joins TRBV6-2 or TRBV6-3 to TRBJ2-7; a weak D match, TRBD1 (6 bases). Per the germline V gene, CDR1 is MNHEY and CDR2 is SVGEGT. V shed 5 bases and J shed 0 bases, with 14 bases lying between them. The CDR3 is made up of 15 amino acids. The CDR3 protein is CASSATGLSSYEQYF. CDR3 nucleotides: TGTGCCAGCAGTGCAACAGGGCTCAGCTCCTACGAGCAGTACTTC.